The rows below give T cell receptor beta chains drawn from one sample of a study of T cell repertoires in cytomegalovirus infection. A single record per CDR3 protein comes from TCRdb applying MiXCR to the reads. The repertoire holds approximately 770,000 distinct CDR3 sequences, with roughly 28% as singletons. What these receptors recognize is not known. Sequencing was performed on cultured CD8+ T cells from PBMCs, taken from culture after CMV antigen stimulation. Receptor source: a human donor in good health (CMV status not recorded). Some clones in this sample may be carry-over from other donors' samples. Each CDR3 is given with its conserved first and last residue. Fields, in order: D gene, clone size, J gene, V gene, CDR3 DNA, CDR3 protein. D genes are given only for firm matches. The size of a clone is reported for some rows only, either as once, few or many, or as a class for expanded clones.

d_gene: .; abundance: many; j_gene: TRBJ2-1; v_gene: TRBV4-2; CDR3nt: TGTGCCAGCAGTTCGCAGGGGAAGCAGTTCTTC; CDR3aa: CASSSQGKQFF
d_gene: .; abundance: once; j_gene: TRBJ2-3; v_gene: TRBV12-3/TRBV12-4; CDR3nt: TGTACCAGCAGTTTTCACCCGGGACAAACTAGCACAGATACGCAGTATTTT; CDR3aa: CTSSFHPGQTSTDTQYF
d_gene: .; abundance: many; j_gene: TRBJ1-5; v_gene: TRBV7-2; CDR3nt: TGTGCCAGCAGCCTTCCGGGGCCGGGGGGCAATCAGCCCCAGCATTTT; CDR3aa: CASSLPGPGGNQPQHF
d_gene: .; abundance: .; j_gene: TRBJ2-3; v_gene: TRBV7-6; CDR3nt: TGTGCCAGCAGCCAAAGGGCAGGCGGCACAGATACGCAGTATTTT; CDR3aa: CASSQRAGGTDTQYF
d_gene: .; abundance: few; j_gene: TRBJ1-3; v_gene: TRBV27; CDR3nt: TGTGCCAGCAGTATGACAGGTCTACTATCTGGAAACACCATATATTTT; CDR3aa: CASSMTGLLSGNTIYF
d_gene: TRBD1; abundance: .; j_gene: TRBJ2-3; v_gene: TRBV7-4; CDR3nt: TGTGCCAGCAAATCCCCCGAACAGGGGTGGCCAGATACGCAGTATTTT; CDR3aa: CASKSPEQGWPDTQYF
d_gene: .; abundance: few; j_gene: TRBJ1-5; v_gene: TRBV2; CDR3nt: TGTGCCAGCAGTGAACACGCGGGGGGCAATCAGCCCCAGCATTTT; CDR3aa: CASSEHAGGNQPQHF
d_gene: TRBD1; abundance: few; j_gene: TRBJ2-3; v_gene: TRBV6-2/TRBV6-3; CDR3nt: TGTGCCAGCAGTTTCGACAGGGGGCAGACAGATACGCAGTATTTT; CDR3aa: CASSFDRGQTDTQYF
d_gene: TRBD1; abundance: .; j_gene: TRBJ1-1; v_gene: TRBV27; CDR3nt: TGTGCCACCCACAGGGGGACTGAAGCTTTCTTT; CDR3aa: CATHRGTEAFF
d_gene: .; abundance: few; j_gene: TRBJ2-1; v_gene: TRBV10-2; CDR3nt: TGCGCCAGCAGTGAGTCTGGAGGGGTCGTCTACAATGAGCAGTTCTTC; CDR3aa: CASSESGGVVYNEQFF
d_gene: .; abundance: few; j_gene: TRBJ2-7; v_gene: TRBV12-3/TRBV12-4; CDR3nt: TGTGCCAGCGGCTTAGGCTCCTACGAGCAGTACTTC; CDR3aa: CASGLGSYEQYF
d_gene: .; abundance: few; j_gene: TRBJ1-1; v_gene: TRBV12-3/TRBV12-4; CDR3nt: TGTGCCACAGGGGAGGGGCAGAACACTGAAGCTTTCTTT; CDR3aa: CATGEGQNTEAFF
d_gene: .; abundance: .; j_gene: TRBJ2-3; v_gene: TRBV13; CDR3nt: TGCGCCAGCAGCTTGTTCGGCAGAGAAGATTCAGATACGCAGTATTTT; CDR3aa: CASSLFGREDSDTQYF
d_gene: .; abundance: .; j_gene: TRBJ2-7; v_gene: TRBV7-8; CDR3nt: TGTGCCAGCAGCTTAGATTTGTGGGGAACCTACGAGCAGTACTTC; CDR3aa: CASSLDLWGTYEQYF
d_gene: TRBD2; abundance: .; j_gene: TRBJ2-2; v_gene: TRBV24-1; CDR3nt: TGTGCCACCAGCAAACCTTCAGCGGGGGCCAACACCGGGGAGCTGTTTTTT; CDR3aa: CATSKPSAGANTGELFF
d_gene: TRBD1; abundance: .; j_gene: TRBJ2-2; v_gene: TRBV12-3/TRBV12-4; CDR3nt: TGTGCCAGCAGTCCTTGGGGGGGACAGGGAAATTCCGGGGAGCTGTTTTTT; CDR3aa: CASSPWGGQGNSGELFF
d_gene: .; abundance: few; j_gene: TRBJ1-1; v_gene: TRBV7-3; CDR3nt: TGTGCCAGCAGCCGGGGTACAGGGCTTGCGGCTGAAGCTTTCTTT; CDR3aa: CASSRGTGLAAEAFF
d_gene: .; abundance: .; j_gene: TRBJ1-6; v_gene: TRBV20-1; CDR3nt: TGCAGTGCTAGATCCAGGGAAAAGTCAGTTGGAGAACCCCTCCACTTT; CDR3aa: CSARSREKSVGEPLHF
d_gene: TRBD2; abundance: .; j_gene: TRBJ2-3; v_gene: TRBV5-4; CDR3nt: TGTGCCAGCAGCCCGGGACTAGCGGGGTTCGGGGATACGCAGTATTTT; CDR3aa: CASSPGLAGFGDTQYF
d_gene: .; abundance: few; j_gene: TRBJ1-5; v_gene: TRBV28; CDR3nt: TGTGCCAGCAGTTCTTACCCTCAGCCCCAGCATTTT; CDR3aa: CASSSYPQPQHF
d_gene: .; abundance: many; j_gene: TRBJ1-2; v_gene: TRBV7-9; CDR3nt: TGTGCCAGCAGCGAACCCTATAGGGGTGGCTACACCTTC; CDR3aa: CASSEPYRGGYTF
d_gene: .; abundance: .; j_gene: TRBJ1-2; v_gene: TRBV2; CDR3nt: TGTGCCGACAAGACATATGGCTACACCTTC; CDR3aa: CADKTYGYTF
d_gene: .; abundance: .; j_gene: TRBJ2-2; v_gene: TRBV4-3; CDR3nt: TGCGCCAGCAGCCCCGGTGGACCCCAGGACAGGGAGCTGTTTTTT; CDR3aa: CASSPGGPQDRELFF
d_gene: TRBD2; abundance: .; j_gene: TRBJ2-3; v_gene: TRBV20-1; CDR3nt: TGCAGTGCTGGGGGGGGACGAGCCCTGGGGCAGTATTTT; CDR3aa: CSAGGGRALGQYF
d_gene: .; abundance: .; j_gene: TRBJ1-5; v_gene: TRBV12-3/TRBV12-4; CDR3nt: TGTGCCAGCACCCTCGGGACCACCACCCAGCATTTT; CDR3aa: CASTLGTTTQHF
d_gene: .; abundance: .; j_gene: TRBJ2-1; v_gene: TRBV10-3; CDR3nt: TGTGCCATCAGTGAGCCCCGGGAACTTGGTAATGAGCAGTTCTTC; CDR3aa: CAISEPRELGNEQFF
d_gene: TRBD1; abundance: many; j_gene: TRBJ1-1; v_gene: TRBV27; CDR3nt: TGTGCCAGCAAACCAGGGGGGACACATACTGAAGCTTTCTTT; CDR3aa: CASKPGGTHTEAFF
d_gene: .; abundance: few; j_gene: TRBJ2-1; v_gene: TRBV11-3; CDR3nt: TGTGCCAGCAGCTTAGAGGGGGGCCTCAATGAGCAGTTCTTC; CDR3aa: CASSLEGGLNEQFF
d_gene: .; abundance: .; j_gene: TRBJ2-5; v_gene: TRBV11-2; CDR3nt: TGTGCCAGCAGCCTAGGGGGGGAAGCCTACCAAGAGACCCAGTACTTC; CDR3aa: CASSLGGEAYQETQYF
d_gene: TRBD1; abundance: few; j_gene: TRBJ1-4; v_gene: TRBV12-3/TRBV12-4; CDR3nt: TGTGCCAGCAGTTTGACGCAGGGGGACAAACTGTTTTTT; CDR3aa: CASSLTQGDKLFF
d_gene: .; abundance: few; j_gene: TRBJ1-1; v_gene: TRBV6-2/TRBV6-3; CDR3nt: TGTGCCAGCAGTCCCTCAGGGGTTGAAGCTTTCTTT; CDR3aa: CASSPSGVEAFF
d_gene: .; abundance: few; j_gene: TRBJ1-1; v_gene: TRBV12-5; CDR3nt: TGTGCTAGTGCCATGCTTGAGGCGCGGGTGAACACTGAAGCTTTCTTT; CDR3aa: CASAMLEARVNTEAFF
d_gene: TRBD1; abundance: .; j_gene: TRBJ2-7; v_gene: TRBV27; CDR3nt: TGTGCCAGCAGTTTATCGAGGCAGGGGGCGTTTGAGCAGTACTTC; CDR3aa: CASSLSRQGAFEQYF
d_gene: .; abundance: few; j_gene: TRBJ2-3; v_gene: TRBV6-2/TRBV6-3; CDR3nt: TGTGCCAGCTTTGAGGGGGATACGCAGTATTTT; CDR3aa: CASFEGDTQYF
d_gene: .; abundance: .; j_gene: TRBJ1-5; v_gene: TRBV7-8; CDR3nt: TGTGCCAGCAGGCAATCCGGTCGAGGAAATCAGCCCCAGCATTTT; CDR3aa: CASRQSGRGNQPQHF
d_gene: .; abundance: .; j_gene: TRBJ1-5; v_gene: TRBV27; CDR3nt: TGTGCCAGCCGCCAGGGCCGGGGTCAGCCCCAGCATTTT; CDR3aa: CASRQGRGQPQHF
d_gene: .; abundance: .; j_gene: TRBJ1-1; v_gene: TRBV10-3; CDR3nt: TGTGCCATCAGTGAGGATTGGCGGAGGAACACTGAAGCTTTCTTT; CDR3aa: CAISEDWRRNTEAFF
d_gene: .; abundance: .; j_gene: TRBJ1-2; v_gene: TRBV13; CDR3nt: TGTGCCAGCAGCTTAGTTTCGGCGCCTGGCTACACCTTC; CDR3aa: CASSLVSAPGYTF
d_gene: .; abundance: .; j_gene: TRBJ1-5; v_gene: TRBV5-1; CDR3nt: TGCGCCAGCAGCTTGTCTCCGGGACAAGACCATCAGCCCCAGCATTTT; CDR3aa: CASSLSPGQDHQPQHF
d_gene: .; abundance: many; j_gene: TRBJ1-2; v_gene: TRBV7-8; CDR3nt: TGTGCCAGCAGCCCTAAGGACCGCAACTATGGCTACACCTTC; CDR3aa: CASSPKDRNYGYTF